Below, 25 T cell receptor beta chains from the same sample are listed, as sequenced in a study of blood T cell repertoires in COVID-19. Data came from immunoSEQ multiplex PCR; TCRdb stores just in-frame clones and leaves some out. The sample records about 300,000 clones, approximately 88% being singletons. The material sequenced was peripheral blood. The source is a woman younger than 45 with COVID-19, enrolled during active disease.

V and J are TRBV5-6 and TRBJ2-1, with TRBD2 as a possible D gene (5 bases). V was trimmed by 3 bases and J by 3 bases, leaving 13 bases between them. Germline V gene lookup returns CDR1 SGHDT and CDR2 YYEEEE. The CDR3 totals 15 residues. The CDR3 bases are TGTGCCAGCAGCTCCGGTAAGGGAGTCTACAATGAGCAGTTCTTC. Protein sequence: CASSSGKGVYNEQFF.

The chain joins TRBV5-6 to TRBJ1-2; D is possibly TRBD1 (6 bases). Germline V gives CDR1 SGHDT, CDR2 YYEEEE. The V end lost 0 bases, the J end lost 0 bases, and 12 bases lay between the germline ends. The CDR3 covers 16 residues. The chain's CDR3 is CASSLARTVANYGYTF. The CDR3 nucleotides read TGTGCCAGCAGCTTGGCCAGGACAGTCGCTAACTATGGCTACACCTTC.

Concerning this clone itself: This CDR3 is also generated by other DNA sequences in the sample. This sequence joins TRBV19 and TRBJ1-2; 7 positions agree with TRBD1. V lost 2 bases and J lost 3; bases outside the gene matches: 0. The CDR3 is 13 amino acids. Per the germline V gene, CDR1 is LNHDA and CDR2 is SQIVND (reference sequence). In DNA, the CDR3 is TGTGCCAGTAGTATACAGGGGGACTATGGCTACACCTTC. Its protein is CASSIQGDYGYTF.

The chain uses TRBV5-6 and TRBJ1-5, with D possibly being TRBD1 (6 bases). CDR3 size: 15 residues. V lost 0 bases, J lost 2 bases, and 9 bases lay in between. Germline lookup yields CDR1 SGHDT and CDR2 YYEEEE. CDR3 protein: CASSLVGARNQPQHF. CDR3 bases: TGTGCCAGCAGCTTGGTGGGGGCCCGCAATCAGCCCCAGCATTTT.

The gene calls are TRBV5-6 and TRBJ2-3; 9 nucleotides align to TRBD1. The V segment lost 1 base and the J segment 5 bases; nucleotides outside the gene matches: 14. The CDR3 runs to 18 residues. Germline V gene lookup returns CDR1 SGHDT and CDR2 YYEEEE. The CDR3 sequence: CASSLYFRGGGQGDTQYF. DNA of the CDR3: TGTGCCAGCAGCTTGTATTTCAGGGGTGGGGGACAGGGAGATACGCAGTATTTT.

Note on this clone: At one end, the junction sequence differs from germline, possibly due to a read error. The rearrangement links TRBV5-1 to TRBJ1-2; 7 positions agree with TRBD1. The CDR3 sequence is 13 residues long. Germline values: CDR1 SGHRS, CDR2 YFSETQ. The CDR3 region has the DNA TGCGCCAGCAGTTTGGAGACAGGGCGAGGCTACACCTTC. Translated, it gives CASSLETGRGYTF.

The chain links TRBV5-6 to TRBJ1-5; D gene unclear. This CDR3 region has 12 residues. Germline-derived CDR1 and CDR2 are SGHDT and YYEEEE. V lost 4 bases and J 4 bases, leaving 6 bases between the germline ends. In DNA, the CDR3 is TGTGCCAGCAGCCGACTTAATCAGCCCCAGCATTTT. Its protein product is CASSRLNQPQHF.

This clone was found once. The chain's CDR3 is CASSSAGGLSYEQYF. DNA of the CDR3: TGTGCCAGCAGCTCCGCGGGGGGCCTCTCCTACGAGCAGTACTTC. This chain links TRBV11-3 with TRBJ2-7, with TRBD2 identical over 8 bases. The CDR3 sequence is 15 residues long. Losses at the gene ends were 4 bases for V and 0 bases for J; bases not matched to a gene: 5. The germline V gene encodes CDR1 SGHNT and CDR2 YENEEA.

CDR3 protein: CASSLASGRNYGYTF. CDR3 in DNA: TGCGCCAGCAGCTTGGCCTCAGGGAGGAACTATGGCTACACCTTC. V and J are TRBV5-1 and TRBJ1-2; tentatively, D is TRBD1 (5 bases). This CDR3 region has 15 residues. V was trimmed by 0 bases and J by 2 bases, leaving 11 bases between them. Germline CDR1 is SGHRS and CDR2 is YFSETQ.

This chain joins TRBV27 and TRBJ1-5; 7 bases are shared with TRBD1. Germline V lookup: CDR1 MNHEY, CDR2 SMNVEV (reference sequence). Losses at the gene ends were 5 bases for V and 6 bases for J; bases not matched to a gene: 7. There are 14 residues in the CDR3. The CDR3 loop reads CASSRTGGTQPQHF. In nucleotides, the CDR3 is TGTGCCAGCAGTAGGACAGGCGGTACTCAGCCCCAGCATTTT.

The chain employs TRBV15 and TRBJ2-3; D is perhaps TRBD2 (7 bases). Looked up from germline, CDR1 is LNHNV and CDR2 is YYDKDF (reference sequence). Trimming shortened V by 9 bases and J by 1 base, and 14 bases separated the two germline ends. The CDR3 consists of 14 residues. Here the CDR3 DNA reads TGTGCCACTCAATGGCGGGGGCGCACAGATACGCAGTATTTT. Translation gives CATQWRGRTDTQYF.

Concerning this clone: The sample has other DNA sequences that encode this CDR3 too. The chain couples TRBV6-5 to TRBJ1-1; tentative D call: TRBD1 (5 bases). Germline-derived CDR1 and CDR2 are MNHEY and SVGAGI. Trimming took off 2 bases at V and 0 bases at J, with 7 bases between the two ends. The CDR3 spans 14 residues. This CDR3 is CASSYQGLNTEAFF. The CDR3 DNA is TGTGCCAGCAGTTACCAGGGCCTGAACACTGAAGCTTTCTTT.

V is TRBV5-5 and J is TRBJ1-5; TRBD1 might be the D (6 bases). This CDR3 has 17 residues. The germline V and J ends were trimmed by 0 bases and 4 bases, with 17 bases remaining between them. CDR1 and CDR2 from the germline V gene are SGHKS and YYEKEE (reference sequence). CDR3 DNA: TGTGCCAGCAGCTTGGCAGGGGCGTTGATAGGTAATCAGCCCCAGCATTTT. This gives the protein CASSLAGALIGNQPQHF.

V gene TRBV19 combines with J gene TRBJ1-1, with a tentative D call TRBD1 (6 bases). Trimming removed 5 bases at V and 4 bases at J, with 11 bases between. The length of the CDR3 is 13 residues. Per germline, CDR1 LNHDA and CDR2 SQIVND (reference sequence). The CDR3 here is CASSATGTTEAFF. CDR3 nucleotides: TGTGCCAGTAGTGCCACAGGGACCACTGAAGCTTTCTTT.

The genes are TRBV3-1 (or the pseudogene TRBV3-2) and TRBJ2-7; D is unresolved. V lost 3 bases and J 0 bases, leaving 3 bases between the germline ends. The CDR3 runs to 12 residues. CDR1 is LGHDT, CDR2 YNNKEL, per germline (reference sequence). The CDR3 loop reads CASSHSSYEQYF. The CDR3 region has the DNA TGTGCCAGCAGCCATAGCTCCTACGAGCAGTACTTC.

This chain links TRBV27 with TRBJ1-1; no definite D call. The CDR3 is 14 amino acids. The ends were cut back, 5 bases at V and 5 bases at J, with 15 bases in the middle. In germline, CDR1 is MNHEY, CDR2 SMNVEV (reference sequence). The CDR3: CASSPSGLRTEAFF. CDR3 bases: TGTGCCAGCAGTCCCAGCGGGTTGAGGACTGAAGCTTTCTTT.

The V gene is TRBV30, the J gene TRBJ1-2, with 9 bases that match TRBD1. Germline V gene sequence: CDR1 GTSNPN, CDR2 SVGIG (reference sequence). The CDR3 consists of 16 residues. J lost 7 bases, V lost 2 bases, and 14 bases had no gene match. CDR3 in DNA: TGTGCCTGGAGTCAAGGAGCACAGGGGGCGAGATCTGGCTACACCTTC. It is translated as CAWSQGAQGARSGYTF.

The chain links TRBV9 to TRBJ2-1; TRBD2 agrees at 9 bases. Germline V gives CDR1 SGDLS, CDR2 YYNGEE. This CDR3 has 16 residues. After removal of 3 bases from V and 8 bases from J, the junction contained 12 bases not matched to a gene. The CDR3 spells CASSASGGGAWDEQFF. The CDR3 DNA reads as TGTGCCAGCAGCGCGTCAGGCGGGGGGGCCTGGGATGAGCAGTTCTTC.

CDR3 DNA sequence: TGTGCCAGCAGTTACTCGATGTCCAGGGAAGCTTTCTTT. It specifies CASSYSMSREAFF. The rearrangement uses TRBV6-6 and TRBJ1-1; unclear D gene. The CDR3 has 13 residues. In germline, CDR1 is MNHNY, CDR2 SVGAGI (reference sequence). V shed 0 bases and J shed 8 bases, with 10 bases lying between them.

This clone came up many times. CDR3 protein: CASSPGQPSGNTIYF. The DNA of the CDR3 is TGTGCCAGCTCGCCGGGACAGCCCTCTGGAAACACCATATATTTT. V and J are TRBV18 and TRBJ1-3, with 7 bases identical to TRBD1. CDR1 and CDR2 from the germline V gene are KGHSH and LQKENI. V gave up 6 bases and J gave up 0 bases; unmatched junction bases: 5. The CDR3 is 15 residues long.

Turning to this clone: The identical CDR3 is also encoded by other nucleotide sequences in the sample. The chain links TRBV19 to TRBJ1-1, with a weak D call TRBD1 (6 bases). CDR1 and CDR2 (germline): LNHDA, SQIVND (reference sequence). The germline V and J ends were trimmed by 3 bases and 5 bases, with 10 bases remaining between them. This CDR3 region has 13 residues. The CDR3 region is CASSIGQGTEAFF. In nucleotides, the CDR3 is TGTGCCAGTAGTATTGGTCAGGGGACTGAAGCTTTCTTT. The variable domain in full, with the rest retrieved from reference TRBV19 and TRBJ1-1, is DGGITQSPKYLFRKEGQNVTLSCEQNLNHDAMYWYRQDPGQGLRLIYYSQIVNDFQKGDIAEGYSVSREKKESFPLTVTSAQKNPTAFYLCASSIGQGTEAFFGQGTRLTVV.

The chain uses TRBV5-1 and TRBJ2-7; D is perhaps TRBD1 (6 bases). This CDR3 contains 13 residues. Per germline, CDR1 SGHRS and CDR2 YFSETQ. V was shortened by 4 bases and J by 0 bases, with 8 bases between the two germline ends. CDR3 sequence (DNA): TGCGCCAGCAGCCAGGGACACTCCTACGAGCAGTACTTC. This translates into CASSQGHSYEQYF.

This chain uses TRBV6-5 with TRBJ1-2, with 7 bases lining up with TRBD1. Germline V gene lookup returns CDR1 MNHEY and CDR2 SVGAGI. This CDR3 spans 13 amino acids. The V segment lost 5 bases and the J segment 9 bases; nucleotides outside the gene matches: 9. The CDR3 here is CASSRTQGSRYTF. The CDR3 DNA is TGTGCCAGCAGTCGTACACAGGGGAGTCGCTACACCTTC.

The V and J genes are TRBV24-1 and TRBJ1-5; 7 nucleotides agree with TRBD1. The germline V gene has CDR1 KGHDR and CDR2 SFDVKD. The CDR3 covers 16 residues. Unmatched junction bases numbered 12, after V lost 9 bases and J lost 2 bases. DNA of the CDR3: TGTGCCACCCGGCCCAGAAAAGGGGGCGGCAATCAGCCCCAGCATTTT. This codes for CATRPRKGGGNQPQHF.

The V call is TRBV5-1, the J call TRBJ1-1; 7 positions match TRBD1. The length of the CDR3 is 14 residues. Germline-derived CDR1 and CDR2 are SGHRS and YFSETQ. J was trimmed by 10 bases and V by 3 bases; bases with no gene match: 12. Here the CDR3 DNA reads TGCGCCAGCAGCTCCATACCAGGGGGTTTGGGAGCTTTCTTT. Translation: CASSSIPGGLGAFF.